The rows below give T cell receptor beta chains drawn from one sample of a study of T cell repertoires in ileal Crohn's disease. The repertoire was sequenced with immunoSEQ multiplex PCR; TCRdb's copy has only in-frame clones and lacks some. The data show under 2,000 clones, 80% to 85% seen once. The specimen sequenced was ileal tissue. The receptors originated from an adult with Crohn's disease. The CDR3 runs from the conserved cysteine through the conserved F or W. D genes are given only for firm matches. A row's size may be missing; if present it is once, few, many or a size class.

J gene: TRBJ1-1; V gene: TRBV5-1; clone size: once; D gene: NA; CDR3 DNA: TGCGCCAGCAGCTTCGACGGAGGGAACACTGAAGCTTTCTTT; CDR3 protein: CASSFDGGNTEAFF
J gene: TRBJ2-3; V gene: TRBV4-3; clone size: NA; D gene: TRBD2; CDR3 DNA: TGCGCCAGCAGCCTACGGGGGGAACCCACAGATACGCAGTATTTT; CDR3 protein: CASSLRGEPTDTQYF
J gene: TRBJ1-5; V gene: TRBV2; clone size: NA; D gene: NA; CDR3 DNA: TGTGCCAGCAGTGAGAGGGGGTACCAGCCCCAGCATTTT; CDR3 protein: CASSERGYQPQHF
J gene: TRBJ1-5; V gene: TRBV6-6; clone size: NA; D gene: NA; CDR3 DNA: TGTGCCAGCAGGGAATCAGGTTTCGGTCAGCCCCAGCATTTT; CDR3 protein: CASRESGFGQPQHF
J gene: TRBJ1-5; V gene: TRBV10-2; clone size: few; D gene: NA; CDR3 DNA: TGCGCCAGCAGTGAGTCACCAGGTAATAGCAATCAGCCCCAGCATTTT; CDR3 protein: CASSESPGNSNQPQHF
J gene: TRBJ2-5; V gene: TRBV5-4; clone size: NA; D gene: NA; CDR3 DNA: TGTGCCACGGGACTGGAGGTAGAGACCCAGTACTTC; CDR3 protein: CATGLEVETQYF
J gene: TRBJ1-2; V gene: TRBV18; clone size: NA; D gene: NA; CDR3 DNA: TGTGCCAGCTCAGGAGGCAGTGAGACTTATGGCTACACCTTC; CDR3 protein: CASSGGSETYGYTF
J gene: TRBJ2-3; V gene: TRBV7-2; clone size: NA; D gene: NA; CDR3 DNA: TGTGCCAGCAGCTTAGCAAGGGGGGGCCAAGTTGTAGATACGCAGTATTTT; CDR3 protein: CASSLARGGQVVDTQYF
J gene: TRBJ2-7; V gene: TRBV6-1; clone size: NA; D gene: TRBD1; CDR3 DNA: TGTGCCAGCACTCTACCGGGACAGGGGCGGTACGAGCAGTACTTC; CDR3 protein: CASTLPGQGRYEQYF
J gene: TRBJ2-1; V gene: TRBV7-2; clone size: few; D gene: TRBD2; CDR3 DNA: TGTGCCAGCAGCTTAGTCGCTAGCGGGGGGGCAAGAAATGAGCAGTTCTTC; CDR3 protein: CASSLVASGGARNEQFF
J gene: TRBJ2-3; V gene: TRBV6-6; clone size: few; D gene: TRBD2; CDR3 DNA: TGTGCCAGCCAAACCGGGGGGGGGTCAGATACGCAGTATTTT; CDR3 protein: CASQTGGGSDTQYF
J gene: TRBJ2-3; V gene: TRBV5-4; clone size: NA; D gene: TRBD2; CDR3 DNA: TGTGCCAGCAGCTTGGGACTAGCGGGGGGGAGAGATACGCAGTATTTT; CDR3 protein: CASSLGLAGGRDTQYF
J gene: TRBJ2-7; V gene: TRBV6-1; clone size: once; D gene: NA; CDR3 DNA: TGTGCCAGCAGTGGGGCAGCCGGCTACGAGCAGTACTTC; CDR3 protein: CASSGAAGYEQYF
J gene: TRBJ2-3; V gene: TRBV6-5; clone size: NA; D gene: NA; CDR3 DNA: TGTGCCAGCAGTTACTTCGGGGTTAGCACAGATACGCAGTATTTT; CDR3 protein: CASSYFGVSTDTQYF
J gene: TRBJ1-2; V gene: TRBV5-1; clone size: NA; D gene: NA; CDR3 DNA: TGCGCCAGCAGCGACGGACAGACTGGCTACACCTTC; CDR3 protein: CASSDGQTGYTF
J gene: TRBJ2-2; V gene: TRBV5-1; clone size: few; D gene: NA; CDR3 DNA: TGCGCCAGCAGCTTCTGGGGAGAGACCGGGGAGCTGTTTTTT; CDR3 protein: CASSFWGETGELFF
J gene: TRBJ1-5; V gene: TRBV4-1; clone size: NA; D gene: TRBD1; CDR3 DNA: TGCGCCAGCAGCCCGACAGGGGTAGACAATCAGCCCCAGCATTTT; CDR3 protein: CASSPTGVDNQPQHF
J gene: TRBJ2-7; V gene: TRBV5-1; clone size: NA; D gene: TRBD1; CDR3 DNA: TGCGCCAGCAGCTTAAGCCCGGGACAGGGGACCTACGAGCAGTACTTC; CDR3 protein: CASSLSPGQGTYEQYF
J gene: TRBJ2-1; V gene: TRBV6-6; clone size: NA; D gene: TRBD1; CDR3 DNA: TGTGCCAGCAGCCCACAGGGGGCGGCCTACAATGAGCAGTTCTTC; CDR3 protein: CASSPQGAAYNEQFF
J gene: TRBJ1-1; V gene: TRBV5-6; clone size: NA; D gene: NA; CDR3 DNA: TGTGCCAGCAGCTTGGGGCAGGGGCATGTTGCTTTCTTT; CDR3 protein: CASSLGQGHVAFF
J gene: TRBJ1-2; V gene: TRBV30; clone size: once; D gene: TRBD1; CDR3 DNA: TGTGCCTGGAGGGAATGGACAGGGATTTATGGCTACACCTTC; CDR3 protein: CAWREWTGIYGYTF
J gene: TRBJ1-2; V gene: TRBV2; clone size: NA; D gene: NA; CDR3 DNA: TGTGCCAGCAGTGAAGGCAGGGGATATGGCTACACCTTC; CDR3 protein: CASSEGRGYGYTF
J gene: TRBJ1-2; V gene: TRBV11-2; clone size: once; D gene: NA; CDR3 DNA: TGTGCCAGCAGCCGCGCGGGGGGCACCAACTATGGCTACACCTTC; CDR3 protein: CASSRAGGTNYGYTF
J gene: TRBJ1-4; V gene: TRBV28; clone size: NA; D gene: TRBD1; CDR3 DNA: TGTGCCAGCAATGCCCGGGGGCAGGGGGATGAAAAACTGTTTTTT; CDR3 protein: CASNARGQGDEKLFF
J gene: TRBJ1-1; V gene: TRBV5-8; clone size: NA; D gene: TRBD1; CDR3 DNA: TGTGCCAGCAGCACCGTTGCGGGACAGCTGAACACTGAAGCTTTCTTT; CDR3 protein: CASSTVAGQLNTEAFF
J gene: TRBJ1-1; V gene: TRBV7-2; clone size: NA; D gene: TRBD1; CDR3 DNA: TGTGCCAGCAGCTCAAGGACAGGGAACACTGAAGCTTTCTTT; CDR3 protein: CASSSRTGNTEAFF
J gene: TRBJ2-5; V gene: TRBV9; clone size: NA; D gene: TRBD1; CDR3 DNA: TGTGCCAGCAGCGTAGCTGGCCAGGGGGCGAGGGAGACCCAGTACTTC; CDR3 protein: CASSVAGQGARETQYF
J gene: TRBJ2-2; V gene: TRBV4-3; clone size: NA; D gene: NA; CDR3 DNA: TGCGCCAGCAGCCAAGGGGGAGAGGGCCCCGCCGGGGAGCTGTTTTTT; CDR3 protein: CASSQGGEGPAGELFF
J gene: TRBJ1-3; V gene: TRBV6-6; clone size: few; D gene: NA; CDR3 DNA: TGTGCCAGCAGTTCTCCAGCCGGGGGAAACACCATATATTTT; CDR3 protein: CASSSPAGGNTIYF
J gene: TRBJ1-1; V gene: TRBV4-3; clone size: NA; D gene: NA; CDR3 DNA: TGCGCCAGCAGCGGGGAGCCGGGCACTGAAGCTTTCTTT; CDR3 protein: CASSGEPGTEAFF
J gene: TRBJ1-2; V gene: TRBV7-2; clone size: NA; D gene: NA; CDR3 DNA: TGTGCCAGCAGCTCCGAGGGAAGCGGCGGCTACACCTTC; CDR3 protein: CASSSEGSGGYTF
J gene: TRBJ2-7; V gene: TRBV6-5; clone size: once; D gene: NA; CDR3 DNA: TGTGCCAGCAGTTGGGACTCTCGGACCTACGAGCAGTACTTC; CDR3 protein: CASSWDSRTYEQYF
J gene: TRBJ2-7; V gene: TRBV6-6; clone size: NA; D gene: NA; CDR3 DNA: TGTGCCAGCAGCATTGGGAGGACCTCTGGGGAGCAGTACTTC; CDR3 protein: CASSIGRTSGEQYF
J gene: TRBJ2-2; V gene: TRBV5-1; clone size: NA; D gene: TRBD1; CDR3 DNA: TGCGCCAGCAGACCTCCCGGGACAGAAAACACCGGGGAGCTGTTTTTT; CDR3 protein: CASRPPGTENTGELFF
J gene: TRBJ2-3; V gene: TRBV19; clone size: NA; D gene: TRBD1; CDR3 DNA: TGTGCCAGTAGTATCAACGACAGGGGTGCAGATACGCAGTATTTT; CDR3 protein: CASSINDRGADTQYF
J gene: TRBJ1-1; V gene: TRBV2; clone size: NA; D gene: NA; CDR3 DNA: TGTGCCAGCATAGCCGGACATATTTCGGAAGCTTTCTTT; CDR3 protein: CASIAGHISEAFF
J gene: TRBJ2-7; V gene: TRBV5-1; clone size: NA; D gene: TRBD1; CDR3 DNA: TGCGCCAGCAGCTTGGACAGGGGAGTATTCGACGAGCAGTACTTC; CDR3 protein: CASSLDRGVFDEQYF
J gene: TRBJ2-7; V gene: TRBV7-7; clone size: NA; D gene: TRBD1; CDR3 DNA: TGTGCTAGCAGCGCTGGGACAGGACCCACCTACGAGCAGTACTTC; CDR3 protein: CASSAGTGPTYEQYF
J gene: TRBJ2-2; V gene: TRBV13; clone size: NA; D gene: NA; CDR3 DNA: TGTGCCAGCAGCTCCCTCGTAGAGAACACCGGGGAGCTGTTTTTT; CDR3 protein: CASSSLVENTGELFF
J gene: TRBJ1-2; V gene: TRBV6-5; clone size: NA; D gene: NA; CDR3 DNA: TGTGCCAGCAGTTCTTACTTCGCAGGGTCAGGCTATGGCTACACCTTC; CDR3 protein: CASSSYFAGSGYGYTF
J gene: TRBJ2-7; V gene: TRBV6-5; clone size: NA; D gene: TRBD1; CDR3 DNA: TGTGCCAGCAGTATTTGGACAGGGGACTTCGAGCAGTACTTC; CDR3 protein: CASSIWTGDFEQYF
J gene: TRBJ1-3; V gene: TRBV5-1; clone size: NA; D gene: NA; CDR3 DNA: TGCGCCAGCAGCTCGACAGGCCTCTCTGGAAACACCATATATTTT; CDR3 protein: CASSSTGLSGNTIYF
J gene: TRBJ1-5; V gene: TRBV7-9; clone size: NA; D gene: NA; CDR3 DNA: TGTGCCAGCAGCCGGGTTACCAATCAGCCCCAGCATTTT; CDR3 protein: CASSRVTNQPQHF
J gene: TRBJ2-7; V gene: TRBV6-5; clone size: NA; D gene: NA; CDR3 DNA: TGTGCCAGCAGTTACCGCGGCAGGGGCGAGCAGTACTTC; CDR3 protein: CASSYRGRGEQYF
J gene: TRBJ1-5; V gene: TRBV10-2; clone size: NA; D gene: NA; CDR3 DNA: TGCGCCAGCAGTGACCTGGCCACTAGCAATCAGCCCCAGCATTTT; CDR3 protein: CASSDLATSNQPQHF
J gene: TRBJ2-7; V gene: TRBV12-5; clone size: NA; D gene: NA; CDR3 DNA: TGTGCTAGTGGCCCATGGAGCTCCTACGAGCAGTACTTC; CDR3 protein: CASGPWSSYEQYF
J gene: TRBJ2-7; V gene: TRBV2; clone size: once; D gene: NA; CDR3 DNA: TGTGCCAGCAGTGAAGAGATGGACAGCTACTACGAGCAGTACTTC; CDR3 protein: CASSEEMDSYYEQYF
J gene: TRBJ2-7; V gene: TRBV4-3; clone size: NA; D gene: TRBD1; CDR3 DNA: TGCGCCAGCAGCCAAGTCGGGGACAGGGACTACGAGCAGTACTTC; CDR3 protein: CASSQVGDRDYEQYF
J gene: TRBJ1-3; V gene: TRBV19; clone size: NA; D gene: NA; CDR3 DNA: TGTGCCAGTAGCGCCAGGGATAGTAGAAACACCATATATTTT; CDR3 protein: CASSARDSRNTIYF
J gene: TRBJ1-2; V gene: TRBV5-4; clone size: NA; D gene: TRBD1; CDR3 DNA: TGTGCCAGCAGCCGCCTCGGGGACAGGGGAAACTATGGCTACACCTTC; CDR3 protein: CASSRLGDRGNYGYTF